The clone carrying this T cell receptor (beta chain) was counted many times. Its antigen is unknown. These data belong to a study of T-cell reconstitution after alpha-beta-depleted transplantation in children. Unique molecular identifiers were used in preparing the TCRbeta library. Each CDR3 protein gets one entry after TCRdb re-called the PCR reads with MiXCR. Of 550,000 to 600,000 distinct CDR3 sequences listed, 20% to 25% are singletons. The CDR3 sequence is 12 residues long. Trimming took off 6 bases at V and 6 bases at J, with 12 bases between the two ends. CDR1 is SQVTM and CDR2 is ANQGSEA in the germline V gene. Whole-study findings and limits: Certain patients had high TCRbeta diversity at day 60, and it came from recipient T cells and thymic progenitors that survived. Reportedly, alpha-beta T cells present about two months post-transplant originated from several hundred expanded clones of graft origin.

The sequences come from PBMCs, mostly from graft donor cells, collected 360 days after TCRalphabeta/CD19-depleted stem cell transplant. This sequence originates from a boy younger than two who had a stem cell transplant for acute myeloid leukemia, so the T cells may come from the graft donor. This chain links TRBV29-1 with TRBJ2-1, with D perhaps assigned TRBD1 or TRBD2 (5 bases each). Written as DNA, the CDR3 is TGCAGCGTCGTCCCAGGGACCAATGAGCAGTTCTTC. Residues: CSVVPGTNEQFF.